This TCR beta chain was obtained from a study of tumor and adjacent non-tumor tissue in lung cancer. Across the whole study: The cohort had approximately 13 adenocarcinoma, 2 squamous cell and 1 small cell patients.

Study-level results: Significantly higher TCR diversity was found in tumor than normal lung. In normal lung, the top 100 clones were significantly more dominant than in tumor.

The library came from three nested PCR rounds adapted from ARM-PCR protocols. In TCRdb, the multiplex PCR reads were re-called with MiXCR into one record per CDR3 protein. Of approximately 62,000 distinct CDR3 sequences in the sample, around 61% were seen once. No cell sorting was done before RNA was extracted from the tissue. The normal lung tissue was taken more than 3 cm from the tumor edge. Notes on this clonotype: What it recognizes is unknown. One junction end does not reproduce the germline sequence, and a read error may be involved.

Per germline, CDR1 WSHSY and CDR2 SAAADI. This CDR3 has 13 residues. The chain employs TRBV10-2 and TRBJ2-2; D is perhaps TRBD2 (5 bases). Input material: distant non-tumor lung tissue. This sequence originates from a man between 65 and 85 years old with non-small cell lung cancer. The CDR3 spells CASKKGNTGELFF. The CDR3 coding sequence is TGCGCCAGCAAAAAGGGAAACACCGGGGAACTGTTTTTT.